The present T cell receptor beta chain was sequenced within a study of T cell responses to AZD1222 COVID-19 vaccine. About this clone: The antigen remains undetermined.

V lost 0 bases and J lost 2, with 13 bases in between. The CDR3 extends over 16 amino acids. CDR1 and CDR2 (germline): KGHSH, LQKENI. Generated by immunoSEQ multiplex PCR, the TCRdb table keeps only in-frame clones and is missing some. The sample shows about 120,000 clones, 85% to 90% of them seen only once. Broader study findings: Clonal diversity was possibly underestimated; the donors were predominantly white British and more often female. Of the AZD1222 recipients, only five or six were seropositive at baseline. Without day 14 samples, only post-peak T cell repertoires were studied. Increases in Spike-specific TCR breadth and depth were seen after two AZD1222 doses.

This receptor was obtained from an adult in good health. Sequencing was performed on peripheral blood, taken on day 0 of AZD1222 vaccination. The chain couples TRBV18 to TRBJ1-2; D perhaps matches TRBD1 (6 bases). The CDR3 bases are TGTGCCAGCTCACCACCGGCGGGGGCTCGCAACTATGGCTACACCTTC. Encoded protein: CASSPPAGARNYGYTF.